This T cell receptor beta chain appears in the sequencing data of a study of regulatory T cells in long-lasting Graves disease. General study results and limits: Persistent disease preferred TRBV28, TRBJ1-2 and TRBJ2-5; new disease, TRBV20-1 and TRBJ2-1.

This clonotype has just a few counts. What it recognizes is unknown. Time point meaning: newly diagnosed GD, antithyroid drugs for less than 3 months. RNA isolated from PBMCs was used to make the TCR library. The patients were drawn from one endocrinology department in Xi'an, China. The CDR3 loop spans 13 amino acids. Trimming pared 7 bases from V and 2 bases from J, leaving 11 bases between. CDR1 is MNHNS and CDR2 is SASEGT in the germline V gene. CDR3-region Arm-PCR and iRepertoire HTBI primers produced the TCR beta libraries. One entry per CDR3 protein results from TCRdb running MiXCR on the multiplex PCR reads. The sample includes around 480,000 distinct CDR3 sequences, 15% to 20% of them seen just once. These records were also assigned to another study, of T cells in Graves' hyperthyroidism and ophthalmopathy. That work states: Model predictions of ophthalmopathy came a median 6.5 months before onset.

The TCR sequence derives from a woman aged 40 to 65 with Graves disease. The chain recombines TRBV6-1 with TRBJ1-2; tentatively, D is TRBD1 (6 bases). The sequenced sample was peripheral blood mononuclear cells (PBMCs), obtained at new diagnosis, from a patient treated with antithyroid drugs. CDR3 protein: CASNQGRNYGYTF. The DNA for the CDR3 is TGTGCCAGCAATCAGGGGAGGAACTATGGCTACACCTTC.